Each of the 28 T cell receptor beta chains below was sequenced from the same sample in a study of blood T cell repertoires in COVID-19. This table comes from immunoSEQ multiplex PCR, and its TCRdb copy is limited to in-frame clones, with some not included. The sample yields under 300,000 clones, approximately 90% seen once. The sequenced material came from peripheral blood. The origin of the receptors is a woman in her thirties or forties who had recovered from COVID-19.

This sequence joins TRBV7-6 and TRBJ2-1; 9 bases line up with TRBD2. Per the germline V gene, CDR1 is SGHVS and CDR2 is FNYEAQ. This CDR3 spans 15 amino acids. Trimming cost V 1 base and J 4 bases; bases outside gene matches: 2. The CDR3: CASSLGTSEYNEQFF. CDR3 DNA sequence: TGTGCCAGCAGCTTAGGGACTAGCGAGTACAATGAGCAGTTCTTC.

This chain links TRBV6-5 with TRBJ2-5, with D perhaps TRBD2 (6 bases). Germline lookup yields CDR1 MNHEY and CDR2 SVGAGI. CDR3 length: 14 amino acids. The ends were cut back, 6 bases at V and 4 bases at J, with 15 bases in the middle. The CDR3 nucleotides read TGTGCCAGCAGATTTGGAGGGTTCGGAGAGACCCAGTACTTC. As protein: CASRFGGFGETQYF.

V gene TRBV6-6 combines with J gene TRBJ1-6; D not resolved. Per germline, CDR1 MNHNY and CDR2 SVGAGI (reference sequence). The CDR3 loop spans 15 amino acids. The V gene lost 6 bases and the J gene lost 1 base, with 10 bases spanning the gap. The CDR3 loop reads CASSPPGSYNSPLHF. CDR3 DNA: TGTGCCAGCAGCCCCCCGGGTTCCTATAATTCACCCCTCCACTTT.

The V and J genes are TRBV18 and TRBJ1-6, with 8 nucleotides matching TRBD1. J lost 6 bases, V lost 3 bases, and 1 base had no gene match. CDR1 and CDR2 from the germline V gene are KGHSH and LQKENI. CDR3 length: 14 amino acids. The CDR3 DNA is TGTGCCAGCTCACCGGGACAGGCTAATTCACCCCTCCACTTT. Its translation: CASSPGQANSPLHF.

This clone was counted a few times. J is TRBJ2-7 and V is TRBV14; 10 nucleotides align to TRBD1. The CDR3 extends over 14 amino acids. Germline V lookup: CDR1 SGHDN, CDR2 FVKESK. V trimming: 4 bases; J trimming: 4 bases; junction bases outside the gene matches: 4. The CDR3 bases are TGTGCCAGCAGCCGGACAGGGGGTCCTTACGAGCAGTACTTC. It translates to CASSRTGGPYEQYF.

The chain has TRBV25-1 and TRBJ1-2; 9 bases map to TRBD1. This CDR3 is 14 amino acids long. The germline CDR1 and CDR2 sequences are MGHDK and SYGVNS. After removal of 4 bases from V and 2 bases from J, the junction contained 2 bases not matched to a gene. CDR3 sequence reads: CASSVGQGNYGYTF. The CDR3 coding sequence is TGTGCCAGCAGTGTTGGACAGGGGAACTATGGCTACACCTTC.

The J gene is TRBJ1-4, the V gene TRBV18, with 7 bases aligning to TRBD1. V trimming: 3 bases; J trimming: 5 bases; junction bases outside the gene matches: 12. The CDR3 totals 17 residues. Germline V lookup: CDR1 KGHSH, CDR2 LQKENI. This CDR3 reads CASSPFPTGAENEKLFF. The CDR3 region has the DNA TGTGCCAGCTCACCGTTCCCTACAGGGGCGGAGAATGAAAAACTGTTTTTT.

This sequence joins TRBV11-3 and TRBJ2-6; the match to TRBD1 covers 9 bases. V dropped 6 bases and J dropped 4; count of bases not matched to a gene: 19. The V gene's germline CDR1 is SGHNT and CDR2 YENEEA. The CDR3 loop spans 20 amino acids. DNA of the CDR3: TGTGCCAGCAGACCGAGGGAAGTAGGGACAGGGAGTTCCGGGGCCAACGTCCTGACTTTC. Its translation is CASRPREVGTGSSGANVLTF.

In regard to this clone: This specimen includes other DNA sequences encoding the same CDR3. V is TRBV29-1 and J is TRBJ2-1, with 7 bases that match TRBD2. The V gene's germline CDR1 is SQVTM and CDR2 ANQGSEA. The CDR3 runs 12 residues. V shed 7 bases and J 7 bases; nucleotides not matched to a gene: 7. CDR3 protein: CSAPGGGNEQFF. For the CDR3, the DNA is TGCAGCGCCCCGGGGGGTGGAAATGAGCAGTTCTTC.

This sequence joins TRBV19 and TRBJ1-1, with 10 bases matching TRBD1. With 6 bases clipped from V and 0 bases from J, the junction kept 4 bases outside the gene matches. Germline V gives CDR1 LNHDA, CDR2 SQIVND (reference sequence). The CDR3 is 15 amino acids. The CDR3 DNA follows: TGTGCCAGTAGCCTGGACAGGGGGGTGAACACTGAAGCTTTCTTT. It translates to CASSLDRGVNTEAFF.

This clone has a handful of counts. The chain combines TRBV6-2 or TRBV6-3 with TRBJ2-4; possibly TRBD1 for D (6 bases). With 3 bases removed from V and 3 bases from J, the gap between germline ends came to 12 bases. Germline V lookup: CDR1 MNHEY, CDR2 SVGEGT. This CDR3 has 15 amino acids. The CDR3 region is CASSYPARGKNIQYF. The DNA for the CDR3 is TGTGCCAGCAGTTATCCCGCCAGGGGCAAAAACATTCAGTACTTC.

This chain joins TRBV15 and TRBJ1-1, with a tentative D call TRBD1 (5 bases). Germline CDR1 LNHNV, CDR2 YYDKDF (reference sequence). The length of the CDR3 is 17 residues. The V gene lost 5 bases and the J gene lost 3 bases, with 22 bases spanning the gap. This CDR3 reads CATSRPGERKGDTEAFF. The CDR3 bases are TGTGCCACCAGCCGACCGGGGGAAAGGAAGGGTGACACTGAAGCTTTCTTT.

The chain joins TRBV7-3 to TRBJ1-5; unclear D gene. CDR3 length: 17 amino acids. The germline gives CDR1 SGHTA, CDR2 FQGTGA. Trimming shortened V by 3 bases and J by 0 bases, and 15 bases separated the two germline ends. CDR3 bases: TGTGCCAGCAGCTTCCGGGTCCGTGGGTTTAGCAATCAGCCCCAGCATTTT. It encodes CASSFRVRGFSNQPQHF.

The chain recombines TRBV9 with TRBJ1-4; 10 nucleotides align to TRBD1. Germline values: CDR1 SGDLS, CDR2 YYNGEE. The CDR3 is 14 residues long. After removal of 8 bases from V and 7 bases from J, the junction contained 8 bases not matched to a gene. Here the CDR3 reads CASSRTGGTEKLFF. The CDR3 coding sequence is TGTGCCAGTTCTAGGACAGGGGGAACTGAAAAACTGTTTTTT.

This clone was detected a few times. For the CDR3, the DNA is TGTGCCAGCAGCTTAGATACAGGGATAAGTGGAAACACCATATATTTT. This sequence encodes CASSLDTGISGNTIYF. The genes are TRBV11-2 and TRBJ1-3; tentative D call: TRBD1 (6 bases). Germline loops: CDR1 SGHAT, CDR2 FQNNGV. Trimming took off 0 bases at V and 3 bases at J, with 12 bases between the two ends. The CDR3 extends over 16 amino acids.

V usage is TRBV6-5 and J usage is TRBJ1-3; 9 bases line up with TRBD1. The CDR3 is 14 amino acids. Unmatched junction bases numbered 3, after V lost 4 bases and J lost 5 bases. Germline V gives CDR1 MNHEY, CDR2 SVGAGI. CDR3 in DNA: TGTGCCAGCAGTTTCGGACAGGGGAGAAACACCATATATTTT. Residues: CASSFGQGRNTIYF.

The chain combines TRBV4-1 with TRBJ1-6; 7 nucleotides match TRBD1. The ends lost 0 bases at V and 2 bases at J; junction bases unmatched: 13. The CDR3 covers 20 residues. Germline V gives CDR1 MGHRA, CDR2 YSYEKL. The CDR3 loop reads CASSQEGIATGLTYNSPLHF. The CDR3 DNA sequence: TGCGCCAGCAGCCAAGAAGGCATTGCGACAGGGCTGACCTATAATTCACCCCTCCACTTT.

V is TRBV7-2 and J is TRBJ1-2; no clear D. Trimming left V 5 bases short and J 2 bases short, with 9 bases between. Germline V gene data show CDR1 as SGHTA and CDR2 as FQGNSA. The CDR3 sequence is 13 residues long. For the CDR3, the DNA is TGTGCCAGCAGCAGAGAGGAAAACTATGGCTACACCTTC. Protein sequence: CASSREENYGYTF. The entire variable domain, with the rest obtained from reference TRBV7-2 and TRBJ1-2, is as follows: GAGVSQSPSNKVTEKGKDVELRCDPISGHTALYWYRQSLGQGLEFLIYFQGNSAPDKSGLPSDRFSAERTGGSVSTLTIQRTQQEDSAVYLCASSREENYGYTFGSGTRLTVV.

The chain uses TRBV9 and TRBJ1-2; D is ambiguous. This CDR3 spans 13 amino acids. V was cut by 5 bases and J by 2 bases, with 10 bases left in between. Germline CDR1 is SGDLS and CDR2 is YYNGEE. The DNA of the CDR3 is TGTGCCAGCAGTGTGGGAGAAAACTATGGCTACACCTTC. This encodes CASSVGENYGYTF.

The chain recombines TRBV6-5 with TRBJ2-1; tentatively, D is TRBD2 (6 bases). The CDR3 runs 15 residues. The V gene's germline CDR1 is MNHEY and CDR2 SVGAGI. Trimming removed 0 bases from V and 3 bases from J, with 9 bases in between. This CDR3 is CASSYSGTGYNEQFF. The CDR3, as DNA: TGTGCCAGCAGTTACTCGGGGACTGGCTACAATGAGCAGTTCTTC.

This chain joins TRBV7-2 and TRBJ2-1; 10 nucleotides line up with TRBD2. The V gene end was trimmed by 7 bases and the J gene end by 3 bases; junction bases not matched to a gene: 9. CDR3 size: 16 residues. Germline V lookup: CDR1 SGHTA, CDR2 FQGNSA. The CDR3 nucleotides read TGTGCCAGCATCCCTAGCGGGGGAGGGGGCTACAATGAGCAGTTCTTC. Protein sequence: CASIPSGGGGYNEQFF.

Of note for this clone: The sample contains more than one DNA sequence encoding this CDR3. The chain employs TRBV30 and TRBJ1-5, with D possibly TRBD1 on 5 matching bases. Trimming took 1 base from V and 1 from J, leaving 5 bases between them. Germline V gene lookup returns CDR1 GTSNPN and CDR2 SVGIG (reference sequence). This CDR3 is 13 amino acids long. CDR3 amino acids: CAWSAGSNQPQHF. CDR3 sequence (DNA): TGTGCCTGGAGTGCAGGGAGCAATCAGCCCCAGCATTTT.

The genes are TRBV25-1 and TRBJ1-2; D is unresolved. CDR1 and CDR2 from the germline V gene are MGHDK and SYGVNS. The CDR3 has 13 amino acids. Trimming cost V 1 base and J 6 bases, with 9 bases left between them. CDR3 DNA sequence: TGTGCCAGCAGTGAATTGGGGAGGGATGGCTACACCTTC. Translation: CASSELGRDGYTF.

This clone was recorded many times. The chain uses TRBV7-2 and TRBJ1-5; D is unresolved. V was trimmed by 1 base and J by 0 bases, leaving 4 bases between them. The CDR3 is 14 residues long. The germline V gene encodes CDR1 SGHTA and CDR2 FQGNSA. CDR3 coding DNA: TGTGCCAGCAGCTTAGGACATAGCAATCAGCCCCAGCATTTT. It translates to CASSLGHSNQPQHF. Combining the CDR3 with reference TRBV7-2 and TRBJ1-5 gives the whole variable domain GAGVSQSPSNKVTEKGKDVELRCDPISGHTALYWYRQSLGQGLEFLIYFQGNSAPDKSGLPSDRFSAERTGGSVSTLTIQRTQQEDSAVYLCASSLGHSNQPQHFGDGTRLSIL.

The CDR3 here is CASSPRTGRMLETQYF. In DNA form, the CDR3 reads TGTGCCAGCAGCCCCCGGACAGGGAGGATGCTAGAGACCCAGTACTTC. The rearrangement links TRBV13 to TRBJ2-5; 8 nucleotides agree with TRBD1. CDR3 length: 16 amino acids. V lost 5 bases and J lost 4; bases outside the gene matches: 12. Germline V gene data show CDR1 as PRHDT and CDR2 as FYEKMQ (reference sequence).

The gene calls are TRBV28 and TRBJ1-6, with 8 positions matching TRBD1. J gave up 5 bases and V 6 bases, and 6 bases lay outside the gene matches. From germline, CDR1 is MDHEN and CDR2 SYDVKM. This CDR3 is built from 15 residues. The CDR3 loop reads CASSPSDRDNSPLHF. CDR3 bases: TGTGCCAGCAGCCCATCGGACAGGGATAATTCACCCCTCCACTTT.

On this clone itself: One junction end disagrees with the germline gene, perhaps due to a read error. Other DNA sequences in this sample translate to the same CDR3. This sequence joins TRBV6-2 or TRBV6-3 and TRBJ2-3; 13 bases are shared with TRBD2. CDR1 is MNHEY, CDR2 SVGEGT, per germline. This CDR3 has 15 amino acids. As DNA, the CDR3 is TGTGCTAGCACCCCCGGACTAGCGGGAGTGGATACGCAGTATTTT. Translating gives CASTPGLAGVDTQYF.

This clone was counted once. V usage is TRBV9 and J usage is TRBJ2-5, with D maybe TRBD2 (6 bases). V shed 0 bases and J shed 0 bases, with 9 bases lying between them. Per germline, CDR1 SGDLS and CDR2 YYNGEE. The CDR3 contains 15 residues. Written as DNA, the CDR3 is TGTGCCAGCAGCGTAGTCGGGGGACACCAAGAGACCCAGTACTTC. Amino acids: CASSVVGGHQETQYF. The entire variable domain, with the rest obtained from reference TRBV9 and TRBJ2-5, is as follows: DSGVTQTPKHLITATGQRVTLRCSPRSGDLSVYWYQQSLDQGLQFLIQYYNGEERAKGNILERFSAQQFPDLHSELNLSSLELGDSALYFCASSVVGGHQETQYFGPGTRLLVL.